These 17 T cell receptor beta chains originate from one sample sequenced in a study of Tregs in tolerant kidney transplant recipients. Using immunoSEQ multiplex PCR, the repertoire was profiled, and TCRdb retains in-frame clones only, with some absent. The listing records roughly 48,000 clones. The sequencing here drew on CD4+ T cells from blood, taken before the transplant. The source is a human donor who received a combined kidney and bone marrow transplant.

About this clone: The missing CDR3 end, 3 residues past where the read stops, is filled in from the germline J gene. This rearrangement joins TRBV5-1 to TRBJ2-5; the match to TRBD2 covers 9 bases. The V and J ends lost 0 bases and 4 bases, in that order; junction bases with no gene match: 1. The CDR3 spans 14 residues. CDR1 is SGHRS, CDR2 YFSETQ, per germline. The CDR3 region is CASSLGLAAETQYF. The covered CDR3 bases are TGCGCCAGCAGCTTGGGACTAGCGGCAGAGACC.

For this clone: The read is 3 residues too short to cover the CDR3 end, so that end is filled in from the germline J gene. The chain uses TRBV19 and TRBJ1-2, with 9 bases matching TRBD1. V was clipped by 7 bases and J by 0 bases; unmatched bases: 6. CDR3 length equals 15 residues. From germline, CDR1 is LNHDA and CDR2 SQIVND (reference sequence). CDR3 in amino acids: CASKARDRANYGYTF. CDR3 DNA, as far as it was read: TGTGCCAGTAAGGCCCGGGACAGGGCTAACTATGGC.

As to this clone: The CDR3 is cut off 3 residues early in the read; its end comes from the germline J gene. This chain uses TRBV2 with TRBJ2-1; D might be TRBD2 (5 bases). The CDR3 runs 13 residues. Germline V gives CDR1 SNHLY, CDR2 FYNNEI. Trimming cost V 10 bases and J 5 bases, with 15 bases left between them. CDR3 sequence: CANSREGDNEQFF. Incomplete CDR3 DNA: TGTGCCAACTCGAGAGAGGGTGACAATGAG.

The chain's CDR3 is CASSGTGVGEKLFF. The CDR3 DNA, read in part, is TGTGCCAGCTCCGGGACAGGGGTGGGGGAAAAA. The V call is TRBV18, the J call TRBJ1-4; 10 bases line up with TRBD1. The CDR3 end lies 3 residues beyond the end of the read and is filled in from the germline J gene. The germline gives CDR1 KGHSH, CDR2 LQKENI. V lost 6 bases and J lost 8; bases outside the gene matches: 6. The CDR3 runs 14 residues.

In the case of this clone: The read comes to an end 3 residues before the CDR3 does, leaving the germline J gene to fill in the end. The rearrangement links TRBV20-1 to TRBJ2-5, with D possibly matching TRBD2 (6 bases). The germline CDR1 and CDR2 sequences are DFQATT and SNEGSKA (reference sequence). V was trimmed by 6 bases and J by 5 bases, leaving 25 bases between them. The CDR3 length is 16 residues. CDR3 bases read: TGCAGTGCAGGGTCCGGGGGTACAGTATATCCGGAGACC. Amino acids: CSAGSGGTVYPET. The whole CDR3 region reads CSAGSGGTVYPETQYF.

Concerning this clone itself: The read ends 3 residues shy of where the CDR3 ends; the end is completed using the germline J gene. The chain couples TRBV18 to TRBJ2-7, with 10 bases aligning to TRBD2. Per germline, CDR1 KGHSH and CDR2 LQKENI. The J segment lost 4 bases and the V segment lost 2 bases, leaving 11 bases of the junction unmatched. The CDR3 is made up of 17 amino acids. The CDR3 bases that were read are TGTGCCAGCTCACCATACGGTCTAGCGGGAGCAATGTACGAG. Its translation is CASSPYGLAGAMYE. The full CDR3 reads CASSPYGLAGAMYEQYF.

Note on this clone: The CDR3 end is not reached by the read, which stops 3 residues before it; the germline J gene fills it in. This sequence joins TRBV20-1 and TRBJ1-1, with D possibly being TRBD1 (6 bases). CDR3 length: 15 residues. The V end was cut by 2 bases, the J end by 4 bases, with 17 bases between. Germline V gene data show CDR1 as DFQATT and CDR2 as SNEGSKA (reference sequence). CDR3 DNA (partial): TGCAGTGCTAGAATCGCTCAGGGGTTTGGCACTGAA. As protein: CSARIAQGFGTE. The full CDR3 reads CSARIAQGFGTEAFF.

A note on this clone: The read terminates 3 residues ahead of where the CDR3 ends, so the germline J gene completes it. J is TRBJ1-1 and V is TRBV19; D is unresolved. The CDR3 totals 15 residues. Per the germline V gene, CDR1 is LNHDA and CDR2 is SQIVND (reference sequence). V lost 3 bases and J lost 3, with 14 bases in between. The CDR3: CASSIFETNYTEAFF. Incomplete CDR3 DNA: TGTGCCAGTAGTATTTTTGAGACAAATTACACTGAA.

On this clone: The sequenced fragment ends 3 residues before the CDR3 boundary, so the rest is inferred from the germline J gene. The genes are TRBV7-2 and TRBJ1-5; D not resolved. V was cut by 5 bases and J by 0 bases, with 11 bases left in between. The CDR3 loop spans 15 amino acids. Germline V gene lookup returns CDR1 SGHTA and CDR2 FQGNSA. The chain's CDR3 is CASSLRGYSNQPQHF. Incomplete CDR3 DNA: TGTGCCAGCAGCCTCCGCGGCTATAGCAATCAGCCC.

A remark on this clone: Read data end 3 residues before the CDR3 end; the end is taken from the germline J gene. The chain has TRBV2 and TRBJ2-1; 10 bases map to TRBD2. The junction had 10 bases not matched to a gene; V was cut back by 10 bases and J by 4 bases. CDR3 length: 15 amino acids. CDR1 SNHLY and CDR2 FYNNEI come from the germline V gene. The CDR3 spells CATSNSGRAYNEQFF. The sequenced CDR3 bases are TGTGCCACCTCCAACAGCGGGAGGGCGTACAATGAG.

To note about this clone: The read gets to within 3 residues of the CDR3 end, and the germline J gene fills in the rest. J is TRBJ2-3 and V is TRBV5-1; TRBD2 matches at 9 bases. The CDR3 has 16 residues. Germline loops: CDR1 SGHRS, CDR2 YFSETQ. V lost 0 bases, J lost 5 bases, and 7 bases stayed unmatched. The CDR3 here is CASSLEGGRAGDTQYF. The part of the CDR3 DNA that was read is TGCGCCAGCAGCTTGGAGGGCGGGAGGGCCGGAGATACG.

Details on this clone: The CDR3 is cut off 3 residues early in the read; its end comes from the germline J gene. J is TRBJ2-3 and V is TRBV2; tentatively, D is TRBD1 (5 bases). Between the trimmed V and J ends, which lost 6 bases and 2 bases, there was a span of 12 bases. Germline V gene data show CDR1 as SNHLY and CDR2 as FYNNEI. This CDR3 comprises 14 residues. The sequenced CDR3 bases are TGTGCCAGCAGAATGAGACAGCCCACAGATACG. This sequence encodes CASRMRQPTDT. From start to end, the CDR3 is CASRMRQPTDTQYF.

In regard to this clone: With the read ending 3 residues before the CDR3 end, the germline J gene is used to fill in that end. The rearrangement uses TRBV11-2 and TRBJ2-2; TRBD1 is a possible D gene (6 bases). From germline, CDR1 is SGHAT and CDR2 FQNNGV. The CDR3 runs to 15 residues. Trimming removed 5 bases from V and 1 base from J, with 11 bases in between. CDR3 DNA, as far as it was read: TGTGCCAGCAGCCGGTCGACAGGGAACACCGGGGAG. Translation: CASSRSTGNTGE. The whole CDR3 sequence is CASSRSTGNTGELFF.

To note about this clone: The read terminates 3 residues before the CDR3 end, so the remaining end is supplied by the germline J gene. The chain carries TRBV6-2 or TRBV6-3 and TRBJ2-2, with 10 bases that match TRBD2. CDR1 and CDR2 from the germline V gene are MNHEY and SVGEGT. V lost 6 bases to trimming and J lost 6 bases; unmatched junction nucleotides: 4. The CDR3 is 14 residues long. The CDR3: CASSSGTSAGELFF. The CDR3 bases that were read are TGTGCCAGCAGCTCCGGGACTAGCGCCGGGGAG.

The CDR3 loop reads CASSGLTNGRDTQYF. CDR3 bases read: TGTGCCAGCAGTGGTCTTACTAACGGTAGGGATACG. This sequence joins TRBV6-1 and TRBJ2-3, with unresolved D. The read falls 3 residues short of the CDR3 end, and the missing part is taken from the germline J gene. The germline V gene has CDR1 MNHNS and CDR2 SASEGT. The CDR3 is 15 amino acids. Trimming shortened V by 4 bases and J by 6 bases, and 17 bases separated the two germline ends.

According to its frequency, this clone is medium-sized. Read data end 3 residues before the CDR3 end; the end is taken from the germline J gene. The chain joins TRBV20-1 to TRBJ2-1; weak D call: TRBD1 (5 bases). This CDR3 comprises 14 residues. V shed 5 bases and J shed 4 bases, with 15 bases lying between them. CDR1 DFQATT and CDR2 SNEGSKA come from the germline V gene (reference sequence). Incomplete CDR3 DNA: TGCAGTGCTCCGACAGTGACAGTTTACAATGAG. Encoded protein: CSAPTVTVYNE. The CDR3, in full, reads CSAPTVTVYNEQFF.

This chain's CDR3 is CASSPTGTSEQETQYF. The CDR3 DNA, read in part, is TGTGCCAGTAGCCCAACCGGGACTAGCGAACAAGAGACC. The chain uses TRBV19 and TRBJ2-5, with 10 bases matching TRBD2. The CDR3 end is not reached by the read, which stops 3 residues before it; the germline J gene fills it in. The CDR3 extends over 16 amino acids. Trimming removed 6 bases from V and 2 bases from J; junction bases left unmatched: 9. Germline assignment: CDR1 LNHDA and CDR2 SQIVND (reference sequence).